This TCR beta chain is drawn from a study of technical replicates of blood from four donors. The protocol was immunoSEQ multiplex PCR, while the TCRdb copy is restricted to in-frame clones and leaves out a portion. The table has 65,000 to 80,000 clones, 95% to 98% seen once. Sequences were obtained from T cells isolated from PBMCs. The receptor was isolated from a human donor in good health.

The CDR3 DNA is TGTGCCAGCAGTGAATATGGCGGGGCCAACGTCCTGACTTTC. It is translated as CASSEYGGANVLTF. The chain employs TRBV25-1 and TRBJ2-6; D gene uncertain. This CDR3 comprises 14 residues. V lost 0 bases and J 4 bases, leaving 4 bases between the germline ends. CDR1 and CDR2 (germline): MGHDK, SYGVNS.